The 3 T cell receptor beta chains presented below share a single source sample, sequenced in a study of post-analysis software for immune sequencing data. Regarding the study as a whole: Patients used five TRBV segments, including TRBV5-6, TRBV5-1 and TRBV20-1, more often than controls.

Their recognized antigens are unknown. Each TCR beta cDNA library carried unique molecular identifiers. TCRdb analysed the PCR reads with MiXCR anew, one entry per CDR3 protein. The sample has about 460,000 distinct CDR3 sequences, roughly 46% seen once; the top ten hold roughly an eighth. Sequencing input: blood. Source of these receptors: a girl aged 10-17 years with multiple sclerosis.

This rearrangement joins TRBV27 to TRBJ2-7, with 7 nucleotides matching TRBD2. V was pared by 3 bases and J by 2 bases, with 7 bases of the junction left unmatched. CDR3 length: 15 residues. Germline-derived CDR1 and CDR2 are MNHEY and SMNVEV (reference sequence). The CDR3 loop is CASSFRTSRPYEQYF. Written as DNA, the CDR3 is TGTGCCAGCAGTTTTAGGACTAGTAGACCCTACGAGCAGTACTTC.

This clonotype was detected once. This chain connects TRBV5-1 to TRBJ2-5, with 9 bases that match TRBD1. CDR3 size: 15 residues. V shed 5 bases, J shed 5 bases, and the junction held 10 bases outside the gene matches. Germline lookup yields CDR1 SGHRS and CDR2 YFSETQ. CDR3 nucleotides: TGCGCCAGCAGGGCCGGGACAGGGCAGCAGGAGACCCAGTACTTC. This codes for CASRAGTGQQETQYF.

CDR3: CASSVQGRPSYNEQFF. CDR3 nucleotide sequence: TGTGCCAGCAGCGTACAGGGGCGGCCCTCCTACAATGAGCAGTTCTTC. The chain combines TRBV27 with TRBJ2-1; 7 positions match TRBD1. CDR3 length: 16 amino acids. From germline, CDR1 is MNHEY and CDR2 SMNVEV (reference sequence). V dropped 6 bases and J dropped 0; count of bases not matched to a gene: 8.